Listed below are T cell receptor beta chains from one sample, sequenced in a study of blood T cell repertoires in COVID-19. TCRdb's table, derived via immunoSEQ multiplex PCR, lists solely in-frame clones and lacks some. The profile shows some 200,000 clones, 80% to 90% of them singletons. What was sequenced was PBMCs or T cells enriched from blood (not recorded which). These receptor sequences come from a middle-aged man who had recovered from COVID-19. CDR3s include the opening cysteine and the closing phenylalanine or tryptophan. The order of the fields is clone size, J gene, CDR3 length, D gene, V gene, CDR3 DNA, CDR3 protein. D genes are given only for firm matches. A row's size may be missing; if present it is once, few, many or a size class.

NA TRBJ1-5 14 NA TRBV7-2 TGTGCCAGCAGCCCCACAGGGTACAATCAGCCCCAGCATTTT CASSPTGYNQPQHF
NA TRBJ2-3 15 NA TRBV6-4 TGTGCCAGCAGTGACTCTGGTACTAGCTCAGATACGCAGTATTTT CASSDSGTSSDTQYF
NA TRBJ1-2 10 NA TRBV6-6 TGTGCCAGTGAAGCTTATGGCTACACCTTC CASEAYGYTF
once TRBJ1-2 12 NA TRBV6-5 TGTGCCAGCAGTCAGCAGGGTGGTGGCTACACCTTC CASSQQGGGYTF
NA TRBJ1-1 13 NA TRBV29-1 TGCAGCGCGGGAAGGGGTAGGGACACTGAAGCTTTCTTT CSAGRGRDTEAFF
NA TRBJ1-2 12 NA TRBV3-1/TRBV3-2 TGTGCCAGCAGCCAAGAACCGAGTGGCTACACCTTC CASSQEPSGYTF
NA TRBJ2-3 13 TRBD1 TRBV4-2 TGTGCCAGCGGACAGGGGGCCACAGATACGCAGTATTTT CASGQGATDTQYF
NA TRBJ1-5 14 TRBD1 TRBV5-5 TGTGCCAGCAGAGGGACAGACACCAATCAGCCCCAGCATTTT CASRGTDTNQPQHF
once TRBJ2-1 13 NA TRBV6-4 TGTGCCAGCAGTGTTAATGAGGGAACGGAGCAGTTCTTC CASSVNEGTEQFF
NA TRBJ1-2 14 TRBD1 TRBV28 TGTGCCATTAAAGGGACAGTCAGATTAAGTGGCTACACCTTC CAIKGTVRLSGYTF
NA TRBJ2-2 16 TRBD2 TRBV19 TGTGCCAGTAGTATAGCCGGGACTAGCGCGGCCGGGGAGCTGTTTTTT CASSIAGTSAAGELFF
NA TRBJ2-7 14 NA TRBV28 TGTGCCAGCAGTTTGCCTACAGGGACGCGGGAGCAGTACTTC CASSLPTGTREQYF
NA TRBJ1-5 14 TRBD1 TRBV3-1/TRBV3-2 TGTGCCAGCAGCCAAGGACAGGGGGATCAGCCCCAGCATTTT CASSQGQGDQPQHF
NA TRBJ1-5 13 TRBD1 TRBV29-1 TGCAGCGTTGGGGGGACAGAACGTCAGCCCCAGCATTTT CSVGGTERQPQHF
few TRBJ1-1 13 NA TRBV6-2/TRBV6-3 TGTGCCAGCAGTGGGCAGGGGTGGACTGAAGCTTTCTTT CASSGQGWTEAFF
NA TRBJ2-2 18 TRBD2 TRBV5-1 TGCGCCAGCAGCTCGTGGGAAGGGGCGGGAGCGAACACCGGGGAGCTGTTTTTT CASSSWEGAGANTGELFF
NA TRBJ2-1 16 TRBD2 TRBV18 TGTGCCAGCTCACCACGGCTAGCGGGAGGGTTGAATGAGCAGTTCTTC CASSPRLAGGLNEQFF
NA TRBJ2-3 13 NA TRBV28 TGTGCCAGCACCTCTTGGGCTTCAGATACGCAGTATTTT CASTSWASDTQYF
once TRBJ2-6 18 TRBD2 TRBV24-1 TGTGCCACCAGTGGCACTAGCGGGAGGAATAACGGGGCCAACGTCCTGACTTTC CATSGTSGRNNGANVLTF
NA TRBJ2-7 14 NA TRBV9 TGTGCCAGCAGCGCGCGGGACCGAGGCGACGAGCAGTACTTC CASSARDRGDEQYF
NA TRBJ2-2 15 NA TRBV28 TGTGCCAGCAGTTTTTTCCAGGGCTGGCTCGGGGAGCTGTTTTTT CASSFFQGWLGELFF
few TRBJ1-2 16 NA TRBV7-2 TGTGCCAGCAGCTTAGTCGAGGGGGTCATATTAAGAGGCTACACCTTC CASSLVEGVILRGYTF
NA TRBJ2-6 17 NA TRBV28 TGTGCCAGCAGTTTCGGGCAGGGATGGTCTGGGGCCAACGTCCTGACTTTC CASSFGQGWSGANVLTF
NA TRBJ1-6 16 NA TRBV5-1 TGCGCCAGCAGCTTGGAGGCGGGAGGTGACAATTCACCCCTCCACTTT CASSLEAGGDNSPLHF
NA TRBJ2-1 16 TRBD2 TRBV19 TGTGCCAGTAGGGGACTAGCGGGACGGTCCTACAATGAGCAGTTCTTC CASRGLAGRSYNEQFF
NA TRBJ2-1 17 TRBD2 TRBV11-2 TGTGCCAGCAGCCCCCGGGGGGGTAGCGGGGAATACAATGAGCAGTTCTTC CASSPRGGSGEYNEQFF
once TRBJ2-7 12 TRBD2 TRBV3-1/TRBV3-2 TGTGCCAGCAGCCAAGGGGGGGGGACGCAGTACTTC CASSQGGGTQYF
NA TRBJ1-5 17 TRBD1 TRBV27 TGTGCCAGCAGCCGGGACAGCCAAGCTTATAGCAATCAGCCCCAGCATTTT CASSRDSQAYSNQPQHF
NA TRBJ2-5 13 NA TRBV7-9 TGTGCCAGCAGCTGGGGGGGCAGGGAGACCCAGTACTTC CASSWGGRETQYF
NA TRBJ1-5 12 NA TRBV5-6 TGTGCCAGCAGCTTAATCGGGCAGCCCCAGCATTTT CASSLIGQPQHF
NA TRBJ1-6 18 NA TRBV27 TGTGCCAGCAGTTTTCGCCTGGGCAGACAAAAATATAATTCACCCCTCCACTTT CASSFRLGRQKYNSPLHF
NA TRBJ2-2 15 TRBD2 TRBV30 TGTGCCTGTCCCTGGGGAGGGATTAACACCGGGGAGCTGTTTTTT CACPWGGINTGELFF
NA TRBJ2-1 17 TRBD2 TRBV5-1 TGCGCCAGCAGCTTGAGGCCGGCGGGAGTAGAAAACAATGAGCAGTTCTTC CASSLRPAGVENNEQFF
few TRBJ2-3 14 NA TRBV11-2 TGTGCCAGCAGCACTCTTCTTAGCACAGATACGCAGTATTTT CASSTLLSTDTQYF
once TRBJ2-1 15 TRBD2 TRBV5-4 TGTGCCAGCAGCTTCAGCGGGAGCTCCTACAATGAGCAGTTCTTC CASSFSGSSYNEQFF
few TRBJ2-3 15 TRBD1 TRBV6-5 TGTGCCAGCAGTTATTCAGGGGGCTCCACAGATACGCAGTATTTT CASSYSGGSTDTQYF
few TRBJ1-2 15 TRBD1 TRBV7-8 TGTGCCAGCAGCACTCTACAGGGGGTGTTAAGTGGCTACACCTTC CASSTLQGVLSGYTF
many TRBJ1-2 15 NA TRBV14 TGTGCCAGCAGCCAAGAGGGGGCTCTGGGCTATGGCTACACCTTC CASSQEGALGYGYTF
NA TRBJ2-5 14 NA TRBV6-5 TGTGCCAGCAGTCTAAGGGGTATCCAAGAGACCCAGTACTTC CASSLRGIQETQYF
NA TRBJ1-1 15 NA TRBV7-2 TGTGCCAGCAGCTTAGCGAGGGAGGGGAGCACTGAAGCTTTCTTT CASSLAREGSTEAFF
NA TRBJ2-1 18 NA TRBV7-2 TGTGCCAGCAGCTTAAATCCCGCCAGACATAGCTCCTACAATGAGCAGTTCTTC CASSLNPARHSSYNEQFF
NA TRBJ1-4 14 TRBD1 TRBV28 TGTGCCAGCAGCTTTACAGGGGACCTCGAAAAACTGTTTTTT CASSFTGDLEKLFF
NA TRBJ2-7 13 TRBD2 TRBV28 TGTGCCAGCAGTTTACTAGCGGGAGACGAGCAGTACTTC CASSLLAGDEQYF
NA TRBJ1-2 13 NA TRBV3-1/TRBV3-2 TGTGCCAGCAGCCCGCAGGGGAACTATGGCTACACCTTC CASSPQGNYGYTF
NA TRBJ1-1 15 NA TRBV5-1 TGCGCCAGCAGCCCGACAGCTAATCTCCACACTGAAGCTTTCTTT CASSPTANLHTEAFF
NA TRBJ1-6 15 NA TRBV7-2 TGTGCCAGCAGCTTAGGGAGCTCCTATAATTCACCCCTCCACTTT CASSLGSSYNSPLHF
NA TRBJ2-3 14 TRBD2 TRBV10-1 TGCGCCAGCAGTCCTCTAGCGGGATCAGATACGCAGTATTTT CASSPLAGSDTQYF
NA TRBJ2-1 14 NA TRBV7-3 TGTGCCAGCAGCCCAACCCGACAGGACAATGAGCAGTTCTTC CASSPTRQDNEQFF
NA TRBJ2-2 13 NA TRBV29-1 TGCAGCGTGCTACCGTCGGGCACCGGGGAGCTGTTTTTT CSVLPSGTGELFF
NA TRBJ2-7 18 TRBD2 TRBV14 TGTGCCAGCAGCCGAGGAAGTAGCGGGAGTGGGAGCTCCTACGAGCAGTACTTC CASSRGSSGSGSSYEQYF
NA TRBJ2-5 14 TRBD1 TRBV5-1 TGCGCCAGCACACAACAGGGGGCTCGGGAGACCCAGTACTTC CASTQQGARETQYF
NA TRBJ2-7 14 TRBD1 TRBV18 TGTGCCAGCTCACTACAGGGGGCGAGCTACGAGCAGTACTTC CASSLQGASYEQYF
NA TRBJ1-1 17 TRBD1 TRBV4-2 TGTGCCAGCAGCCAAGAGGGGGACAGACCTCTCTACACTGAAGCTTTCTTT CASSQEGDRPLYTEAFF
NA TRBJ2-7 11 NA TRBV20-1 TGCAGTGCTAGCGAGGGCGCCGAGCAGTACTTC CSASEGAEQYF
NA TRBJ2-1 13 TRBD2 TRBV30 TGTGCCCAGGTCGGCGGGAGTTGGGATGAGCAGTTCTTC CAQVGGSWDEQFF
NA TRBJ1-4 11 NA TRBV28 TGTGCCATCGGGGATCGGGAAAAACTGTTTTTT CAIGDREKLFF